What follows is one TCR beta chain and its context. The CDR3 is 14 amino acids. Trimming pared 8 bases from V and 6 bases from J, leaving 20 bases between. Germline CDR1 MNHEY, CDR2 SVGAGI. This sample was included in a study of technical replicates of blood from a handful of donors. The repertoire was sequenced with immunoSEQ multiplex PCR; TCRdb's copy has only in-frame clones and lacks some. Among some 87,000 clones listed, about 97% were seen once. The sequence came from a human donor in good health. The sequenced sample was T cells isolated from PBMCs. The chain is built from TRBV6-5 and TRBJ2-7; possible D gene TRBD1, 5 bases. In nucleotides, the CDR3 is TGTGCCAGCGGGTATTCCCCCAGGGTAAGCGAGCAGTACTTC. As protein: CASGYSPRVSEQYF.